Listed below are T cell receptor beta chains from one sample, sequenced in a study of T cell repertoires in cytomegalovirus infection. Their cognate antigens are unknown. TCRdb passed the reads through MiXCR, listing each CDR3 protein once. The sample comprises 80,000 or so distinct CDR3 sequences, more than 20% of which are singletons, and 50% rests with the top ten. This specimen was CD8+ T cells from cultured PBMCs, taken from culture after CMV antigen stimulation. Receptor source: a human donor in good health (CMV status not recorded). Some clones in this sample may be carry-over from other donors' samples. The CDR3 runs from the conserved cysteine through the conserved F or W. D genes are given only for firm matches. Clone size is not always given. Where it is, it says once, few, many or a class for expanded clones.

d_call: NA
j_call: TRBJ1-5
v_call: TRBV12-3/TRBV12-4
clone_size: few
cdr3_aa: CASSGRAGTPNQPQHF
cdr3_nt: TGTGCCAGCAGTGGCCGGGCAGGGACCCCCAATCAGCCCCAGCATTTT

d_call: NA
j_call: TRBJ2-1
v_call: TRBV11-2
clone_size: few
cdr3_aa: CASTGPVHRDEQFF
cdr3_nt: TGTGCCAGTACAGGGCCTGTTCATAGGGATGAGCAGTTCTTC

d_call: TRBD1
j_call: TRBJ1-1
v_call: TRBV4-3
clone_size: NA
cdr3_aa: CASSQDQGENTEAFF
cdr3_nt: TGCGCCAGCAGCCAAGATCAGGGGGAGAACACTGAAGCTTTCTTT

d_call: TRBD2
j_call: TRBJ2-7
v_call: TRBV6-1
clone_size: many
cdr3_aa: CASSKTSGAYEQYF
cdr3_nt: TGTGCCAGCAGTAAGACTAGCGGGGCCTACGAGCAGTACTTC

d_call: NA
j_call: TRBJ1-1
v_call: TRBV5-4
clone_size: many
cdr3_aa: CASSLRRQVFSMNTEAFF
cdr3_nt: TGTGCCAGCAGCTTGCGAAGACAGGTATTTTCCATGAACACTGAAGCTTTCTTT

d_call: TRBD1
j_call: TRBJ1-5
v_call: TRBV7-8
clone_size: many
cdr3_aa: CASSSDRADLGNQPQHF
cdr3_nt: TGTGCCAGCAGCTCAGACAGGGCGGATTTAGGCAATCAGCCCCAGCATTTT

d_call: NA
j_call: TRBJ2-7
v_call: TRBV28
clone_size: few
cdr3_aa: CASSLPDEQYF
cdr3_nt: TGTGCCAGCAGTTTACCCGACGAGCAGTACTTC

d_call: NA
j_call: TRBJ2-3
v_call: TRBV2
clone_size: NA
cdr3_aa: CASAAASLDTQYF
cdr3_nt: TGTGCCAGCGCCGCGGCCTCGTTAGATACGCAGTATTTT

d_call: TRBD1
j_call: TRBJ2-7
v_call: TRBV7-2
clone_size: few
cdr3_aa: CASSFPDRVYEQYF
cdr3_nt: TGTGCCAGCAGCTTCCCGGACAGGGTCTACGAGCAGTACTTC

d_call: NA
j_call: TRBJ2-3
v_call: TRBV5-4
clone_size: few
cdr3_aa: CASSGSPDTQYF
cdr3_nt: TGTGCCAGCAGCGGGTCTCCAGATACGCAGTATTTT

d_call: NA
j_call: TRBJ1-2
v_call: TRBV27
clone_size: NA
cdr3_aa: CASSFQGHPGYGYTF
cdr3_nt: TGTGCCAGCAGTTTCCAGGGGCACCCAGGCTATGGCTACACCTTC

d_call: NA
j_call: TRBJ1-5
v_call: TRBV20-1
clone_size: NA
cdr3_aa: CSARDREQPQHF
cdr3_nt: TGCAGTGCTAGAGACAGGGAACAGCCCCAGCATTTT

d_call: NA
j_call: TRBJ1-5
v_call: TRBV19
clone_size: NA
cdr3_aa: CASSISSRPQHF
cdr3_nt: TGTGCCAGTAGTATTTCGAGTAGGCCCCAGCATTTT

d_call: TRBD2
j_call: TRBJ2-1
v_call: TRBV7-9
clone_size: many
cdr3_aa: CASRPPGTSGRANEQFF
cdr3_nt: TGTGCCAGCAGGCCCCCCGGGACTAGCGGGAGGGCCAATGAGCAGTTCTTC

d_call: NA
j_call: TRBJ1-5
v_call: TRBV12-3/TRBV12-4
clone_size: many
cdr3_aa: CAKGPQHF
cdr3_nt: TGTGCCAAAGGGCCCCAGCATTTT

d_call: NA
j_call: TRBJ1-1
v_call: TRBV15
clone_size: NA
cdr3_aa: CATSRDRAMNTEAFF
cdr3_nt: TGTGCCACCAGCAGAGACAGGGCTATGAACACTGAAGCTTTCTTT

d_call: NA
j_call: TRBJ2-5
v_call: TRBV14
clone_size: many
cdr3_aa: CASSPRNQETQYF
cdr3_nt: TGTGCCAGCAGCCCTAGAAACCAAGAGACCCAGTACTTC

d_call: TRBD2
j_call: TRBJ2-1
v_call: TRBV19
clone_size: few
cdr3_aa: CASSIGTSGANEQFF
cdr3_nt: TGTGCCAGTAGTATTGGGACTAGCGGGGCCAATGAGCAGTTCTTC

d_call: TRBD2
j_call: TRBJ2-3
v_call: TRBV4-3
clone_size: few
cdr3_aa: CASSQASGSFDTQYF
cdr3_nt: TGCGCCAGCAGCCAAGCTAGCGGGAGTTTCGATACGCAGTATTTT

d_call: NA
j_call: TRBJ2-2
v_call: TRBV24-1
clone_size: NA
cdr3_aa: CATSEVTGELFF
cdr3_nt: TGTGCCACCAGCGAGGTCACCGGGGAGCTGTTTTTT

d_call: NA
j_call: TRBJ2-1
v_call: TRBV6-1
clone_size: few
cdr3_aa: CASRDVSPYNEQFF
cdr3_nt: TGTGCCAGCAGGGACGTAAGTCCCTACAATGAGCAGTTCTTC

d_call: TRBD2
j_call: TRBJ2-7
v_call: TRBV11-3
clone_size: few
cdr3_aa: CASSFIAGGEQYF
cdr3_nt: TGTGCCAGCAGCTTCATAGCGGGAGGCGAGCAGTACTTC

d_call: NA
j_call: TRBJ2-6
v_call: TRBV2
clone_size: NA
cdr3_aa: CASSVLISGANVLTF
cdr3_nt: TGTGCCAGCAGTGTCTTGATCTCTGGGGCCAACGTCCTGACTTTC

d_call: TRBD1
j_call: TRBJ1-2
v_call: TRBV27
clone_size: many
cdr3_aa: CASSLSTGADGYTF
cdr3_nt: TGTGCCAGCAGTTTATCAACAGGGGCGGATGGCTACACCTTC

d_call: NA
j_call: TRBJ2-1
v_call: TRBV12-3/TRBV12-4
clone_size: NA
cdr3_aa: CATSGLYNEQFF
cdr3_nt: TGTGCCACCTCTGGGCTTTACAATGAGCAGTTCTTC

d_call: NA
j_call: TRBJ2-7
v_call: TRBV7-9
clone_size: many
cdr3_aa: CASSLQQSSYEQYF
cdr3_nt: TGTGCCAGCAGCTTACAACAGAGCTCCTACGAGCAGTACTTC

d_call: NA
j_call: TRBJ2-5
v_call: TRBV15
clone_size: NA
cdr3_aa: CATSREAYQETQYF
cdr3_nt: TGTGCCACCAGCAGAGAGGCGTACCAAGAGACCCAGTACTTC

d_call: NA
j_call: TRBJ1-4
v_call: TRBV19
clone_size: many
cdr3_aa: CASSRGYATNEKLFF
cdr3_nt: TGTGCCAGTAGTAGAGGATATGCAACTAATGAAAAACTGTTTTTT

d_call: TRBD2
j_call: TRBJ2-5
v_call: TRBV10-3
clone_size: few
cdr3_aa: CAISDLAGYQETQYF
cdr3_nt: TGTGCCATCAGTGATCTAGCGGGGTACCAAGAGACCCAGTACTTC

d_call: NA
j_call: TRBJ2-2
v_call: TRBV27
clone_size: NA
cdr3_aa: CASSSTPSRGPNTGELFF
cdr3_nt: TGTGCCAGCAGTTCCACACCCTCGCGGGGGCCGAACACCGGGGAGCTGTTTTTT

d_call: TRBD1
j_call: TRBJ2-2
v_call: TRBV11-3
clone_size: NA
cdr3_aa: CASSLGGTGSYTGELFF
cdr3_nt: TGTGCCAGCAGCTTAGGCGGGACAGGGAGTTACACCGGGGAGCTGTTTTTT

d_call: NA
j_call: TRBJ1-5
v_call: TRBV7-9
clone_size: few
cdr3_aa: CASGLSNQPQHF
cdr3_nt: TGTGCCAGCGGGCTTAGCAATCAGCCCCAGCATTTT

d_call: NA
j_call: TRBJ1-1
v_call: TRBV29-1
clone_size: few
cdr3_aa: CSVEGGEVTEAFF
cdr3_nt: TGCAGCGTTGAAGGGGGAGAGGTCACTGAAGCTTTCTTT

d_call: NA
j_call: TRBJ2-1
v_call: TRBV6-2/TRBV6-3
clone_size: many
cdr3_aa: CAASGTLPYNEQFF
cdr3_nt: TGTGCCGCGAGTGGGACGCTGCCCTACAATGAGCAGTTCTTC

d_call: TRBD2
j_call: TRBJ2-7
v_call: TRBV11-1
clone_size: few
cdr3_aa: CASSFSGGGEQYF
cdr3_nt: TGTGCCAGCAGCTTCAGCGGGGGAGGAGAGCAGTACTTC

d_call: NA
j_call: TRBJ2-5
v_call: TRBV27
clone_size: few
cdr3_aa: CASSFAGGETQYF
cdr3_nt: TGTGCCAGCAGTTTTGCCGGGGGAGAGACCCAGTACTTC

d_call: NA
j_call: TRBJ2-6
v_call: TRBV14
clone_size: NA
cdr3_aa: CASSQDRGATDVSGANVLTF
cdr3_nt: TGTGCCAGCAGCCAAGATAGGGGAGCGACAGATGTCTCTGGGGCCAACGTCCTGACTTTC

d_call: TRBD2
j_call: TRBJ2-3
v_call: TRBV5-4
clone_size: NA
cdr3_aa: CASSTALAGGLTDTQYF
cdr3_nt: TGTGCCAGCAGCACTGCTCTCGCGGGGGGACTCACAGATACGCAGTATTTT

d_call: TRBD1
j_call: TRBJ2-5
v_call: TRBV7-8
clone_size: many
cdr3_aa: CASSWERFGQDNQETQYF
cdr3_nt: TGTGCCAGCAGCTGGGAGCGCTTTGGACAGGATAACCAAGAGACCCAGTACTTC

d_call: NA
j_call: TRBJ1-6
v_call: TRBV7-2
clone_size: many
cdr3_aa: CASSPPQVGYNSPLHF
cdr3_nt: TGTGCCAGCAGCCCCCCACAGGTTGGATATAATTCACCCCTCCACTTT

d_call: NA
j_call: TRBJ1-1
v_call: TRBV2
clone_size: NA
cdr3_aa: CASSEIAGNQGTEAFF
cdr3_nt: TGTGCCAGCAGTGAAATAGCGGGGAACCAGGGCACTGAAGCTTTCTTT

d_call: NA
j_call: TRBJ2-3
v_call: TRBV28
clone_size: NA
cdr3_aa: CASSFSADTQYF
cdr3_nt: TGTGCCAGCAGTTTTTCCGCAGATACGCAGTATTTT

d_call: NA
j_call: TRBJ1-2
v_call: TRBV27
clone_size: NA
cdr3_aa: CASMGGNYGYTF
cdr3_nt: TGTGCCAGCATGGGAGGGAACTATGGCTACACCTTC

d_call: TRBD1
j_call: TRBJ1-2
v_call: TRBV27
clone_size: few
cdr3_aa: CASSLTRTGWHGYTF
cdr3_nt: TGTGCCAGCAGTTTAACCAGGACAGGGTGGCATGGCTACACCTTC

d_call: NA
j_call: TRBJ1-6
v_call: TRBV7-9
clone_size: few
cdr3_aa: CASSFTGTDNSPLHF
cdr3_nt: TGTGCCAGCAGCTTTACAGGGACGGATAATTCACCCCTCCACTTT

d_call: NA
j_call: TRBJ1-1
v_call: TRBV6-8
clone_size: NA
cdr3_aa: CASGNTEAFF
cdr3_nt: TGTGCCAGCGGGAACACTGAAGCTTTCTTT

d_call: NA
j_call: TRBJ1-1
v_call: TRBV11-2
clone_size: many
cdr3_aa: CASSEGNTEAFF
cdr3_nt: TGTGCCAGCAGTGAGGGGAACACTGAAGCTTTCTTT

d_call: NA
j_call: TRBJ1-1
v_call: TRBV27
clone_size: few
cdr3_aa: CASRSDRRFTEAFF
cdr3_nt: TGTGCCAGCAGATCAGATCGGAGGTTCACTGAAGCTTTCTTT

d_call: NA
j_call: TRBJ1-1
v_call: TRBV19
clone_size: NA
cdr3_aa: CASSIFIGTEAFF
cdr3_nt: TGTGCCAGTAGTATCTTCATCGGCACTGAAGCTTTCTTT

d_call: TRBD1
j_call: TRBJ1-2
v_call: TRBV27
clone_size: many
cdr3_aa: CASRQTGGNYGYTF
cdr3_nt: TGTGCCAGCAGGCAGACAGGGGGTAACTATGGCTACACCTTC

d_call: NA
j_call: TRBJ2-7
v_call: TRBV6-1
clone_size: NA
cdr3_aa: CASSEYTGHSYEQYF
cdr3_nt: TGTGCCAGCAGTGAATACACGGGGCACTCCTACGAGCAGTACTTC

d_call: NA
j_call: TRBJ1-1
v_call: TRBV7-6
clone_size: many
cdr3_aa: CASSLGQANTEAFF
cdr3_nt: TGTGCCAGCAGCTTAGGCCAGGCGAACACTGAAGCTTTCTTT

d_call: TRBD1
j_call: TRBJ2-7
v_call: TRBV28
clone_size: NA
cdr3_aa: CASSPLDRGREQYF
cdr3_nt: TGTGCCAGCAGTCCTTTGGACAGGGGGCGCGAGCAGTACTTC

d_call: NA
j_call: TRBJ1-5
v_call: TRBV9
clone_size: NA
cdr3_aa: CASSGGGGVGQPQHF
cdr3_nt: TGTGCCAGCAGCGGCGGGGGAGGGGTAGGTCAGCCCCAGCATTTT

d_call: NA
j_call: TRBJ1-6
v_call: TRBV5-6
clone_size: NA
cdr3_aa: CASSLAGSNSPLHF
cdr3_nt: TGTGCCAGCAGCTTGGCAGGGAGCAATTCACCCCTCCACTTT

d_call: NA
j_call: TRBJ2-7
v_call: TRBV19
clone_size: NA
cdr3_aa: CATSPARRSPEQYF
cdr3_nt: TGTGCCACCTCACCCGCGAGGAGGTCCCCCGAGCAGTACTTC

d_call: NA
j_call: TRBJ1-1
v_call: TRBV5-4
clone_size: few
cdr3_aa: CASSLARRGTEAFF
cdr3_nt: TGTGCCAGCAGCTTAGCCCGGAGAGGTACTGAAGCTTTCTTT

d_call: TRBD2
j_call: TRBJ2-3
v_call: TRBV5-4
clone_size: many
cdr3_aa: CASRLSGGAPDTQYF
cdr3_nt: TGTGCCAGCAGACTGAGCGGGGGGGCACCAGATACGCAGTATTTT

d_call: TRBD1
j_call: TRBJ2-7
v_call: TRBV27
clone_size: few
cdr3_aa: CASSSQGAVEQYF
cdr3_nt: TGTGCCAGCAGTAGTCAGGGGGCGGTCGAGCAGTACTTC